Below are 27 T cell receptor beta chains sequenced from a single sample in a study of post-analysis software for immune sequencing data. Study-level findings and limits: Patients had higher frequencies than controls of roughly five TRBV segments, including TRBV5-6, TRBV5-1 and TRBV20-1.

The library was made from cDNA and included unique molecular identifiers. Via MiXCR, TCRdb re-called the PCR reads, giving one row per CDR3 protein. The sample consists of about 460,000 distinct CDR3 sequences, less than 45% of them appearing once. For these receptors, no antigen is known. Sequenced: blood. Receptors were obtained from a girl under 18 with multiple sclerosis.

V is TRBV5-1 and J is TRBJ2-1, with D possibly matching TRBD2 (5 bases). Germline values: CDR1 SGHRS, CDR2 YFSETQ. CDR3 length equals 15 residues. Trimming removed 4 bases from V and 8 bases from J, with 19 bases in between. CDR3 protein: CASSRLREKRHEQFF. CDR3 in DNA: TGCGCCAGCAGCCGCTTAAGGGAGAAGAGGCATGAGCAGTTCTTC.

Turning to this clonotype: A junction boundary mismatches the germline segment, possibly from a read error. The chain couples TRBV27 to TRBJ2-6; D call uncertain. The CDR3 is 16 residues long. CDR1 and CDR2 (germline): MNHEY, SMNVEV (reference sequence). The CDR3: CAGSLGSISGANVLTF. The CDR3 DNA reads TGTGCCGGCAGTTTAGGCAGCATCTCTGGGGCCAACGTCCTGACTTTC.

This clonotype was seen a handful of times. V gene TRBV4-1 combines with J gene TRBJ2-1; D is perhaps TRBD2 (5 bases). The CDR3 contains 14 residues. The germline V gene encodes CDR1 MGHRA and CDR2 YSYEKL. V was pared by 4 bases and J by 3 bases, with 10 bases between. CDR3 DNA: TGCGCCAGCAGCCCCGAGAGCGGCTACAATGAGCAGTTCTTC. It specifies CASSPESGYNEQFF.

The table lists this clonotype with a few counts. The rearrangement links TRBV28 to TRBJ2-7; perhaps TRBD1 as D (6 bases). CDR3 length: 18 residues. Per the germline V gene, CDR1 is MDHEN and CDR2 is SYDVKM. Trimming left V 5 bases short and J 2 bases short, with 25 bases between. DNA of the CDR3: TGTGCCAGCAGTCCCAGTGGGGCACAGGGAAGGCGGCCCTACGAGCAGTACTTC. Translated, it gives CASSPSGAQGRRPYEQYF.

This clonotype showed up many times. The CDR3 loop reads CASSQGQGLGETQYF. The CDR3 DNA reads as TGTGCCAGCAGCCAAGGACAGGGGTTGGGGGAGACCCAGTACTTC. V and J are TRBV3-1 and TRBJ2-5, with 8 nucleotides matching TRBD1. Trimming took 1 base from V and 5 from J; bases not matched to a gene: 6. Germline V gene sequence: CDR1 LGHDT, CDR2 YNNKEL (reference sequence). The CDR3 is 15 amino acids.

CDR3 bases: TGCAGCGTTGAAGGGGCTTACTCCTCCTACAATGAGCAGTTCTTC. It is translated as CSVEGAYSSYNEQFF. The chain carries TRBV29-1 and TRBJ2-1; D is undetermined. This CDR3 has 15 amino acids. With 1 base removed from V and 0 bases from J, the gap between germline ends came to 10 bases. Germline-derived CDR1 and CDR2 are SQVTM and ANQGSEA.

The V and J genes are TRBV10-3 and TRBJ2-1; 12 bases are a match to TRBD2. Per germline, CDR1 ENHRY and CDR2 SYGVKD. The trim removed 11 bases at V and 5 bases at J, leaving 7 bases unmatched. The CDR3 runs to 14 residues. The CDR3: CAATSGRSHNEQFF. CDR3 nucleotides: TGTGCCGCCACTAGCGGGAGGTCCCACAATGAGCAGTTCTTC.

This clonotype was observed once. This rearrangement joins TRBV28 to TRBJ1-5; 8 bases line up with TRBD1. The V gene's germline CDR1 is MDHEN and CDR2 SYDVKM. There are 15 residues in the CDR3. V was clipped by 4 bases and J by 7 bases; unmatched bases: 9. CDR3 protein: CASSSGQGLTQPQHF. As DNA, the CDR3 is TGTGCCAGCAGTTCAGGACAGGGCCTCACCCAGCCCCAGCATTTT.

The J gene is TRBJ2-1, the V gene TRBV10-3; D is perhaps TRBD1 (6 bases). Trimming took 3 bases from V and 3 from J, leaving 9 bases between them. CDR1 is ENHRY and CDR2 is SYGVKD in the germline V gene. The CDR3 is made up of 14 amino acids. The CDR3 DNA sequence: TGTGCCATCAGTGACAACAGGGACTACAATGAGCAGTTCTTC. Translation gives CAISDNRDYNEQFF.

The rearrangement uses TRBV12-3 or TRBV12-4 and TRBJ2-7, with 8 bases identical to TRBD1. The CDR3 totals 15 residues. Trimming cost V 5 bases and J 0 bases; bases outside gene matches: 6. CDR3 DNA: TGTGCCAGCAGTAGCAGGGGGCTCCTCTCCTACGAGCAGTACTTC. It yields the protein CASSSRGLLSYEQYF.

The chain carries TRBV6-2 or TRBV6-3 and TRBJ2-3, with 7 bases aligning to TRBD2. CDR1 is MNHEY, CDR2 SVGEGT, per germline. V was pared by 5 bases and J by 0 bases, with 5 bases of the junction left unmatched. The length of the CDR3 is 15 residues. The CDR3 DNA sequence: TGTGCCAGCAGTCCACTAGCGACTAGCACAGATACGCAGTATTTT. Encoded protein: CASSPLATSTDTQYF.

This clonotype was seen a handful of times. V and J are TRBV20-1 and TRBJ1-1; 9 nucleotides line up with TRBD1. Germline V CDR1 and CDR2: DFQATT, SNEGSKA (reference sequence). With V trimmed by 0 bases and J by 5 bases, 4 bases remained unmatched. The CDR3 contains 14 residues. The CDR3 nucleotides read TGCAGTGCTAGAGAGGACAGGGGCGAGACTGAAGCTTTCTTT. Its translation is CSAREDRGETEAFF.

This clonotype was counted only a few times. V gene TRBV9 combines with J gene TRBJ2-5; 10 bases map to TRBD2. The CDR3 spans 15 residues. V gave up 4 bases and J gave up 3 bases; unmatched junction bases: 6. Germline loops: CDR1 SGDLS, CDR2 YYNGEE. DNA of the CDR3: TGTGCCAGCAGCAGGGGGACTAGCGAGAAAGAGACCCAGTACTTC. Translating it yields CASSRGTSEKETQYF.

This clonotype was recorded a few times. The rearrangement uses TRBV12-3 or TRBV12-4 and TRBJ2-1, with TRBD2 as a possible D gene (6 bases). The CDR3 totals 12 residues. V gave up 8 bases and J gave up 15 bases, with 20 bases separating them. CDR3 DNA sequence: TGTGCCAGCCGCCCAACTTCCGGAGGGTGGTTCTTC. Encoded protein: CASRPTSGGWFF.

This chain joins TRBV28 and TRBJ2-1; D call uncertain. CDR3 size: 15 residues. Per the germline V gene, CDR1 is MDHEN and CDR2 is SYDVKM. The V and J ends lost 3 bases and 0 bases respectively, with 9 bases between them. CDR3: CASSFSLSSYNEQFF. CDR3 nucleotides: TGTGCCAGCAGTTTCTCTTTGAGCTCCTACAATGAGCAGTTCTTC.

This CDR3 is CSARDGGSYGYTF. DNA for the CDR3: TGCAGTGCTAGAGATGGGGGCAGCTATGGCTACACCTTC. The chain has TRBV20-1 and TRBJ1-2; perhaps TRBD1 as D (6 bases). V lost 0 bases to trimming and J lost 4 bases, with 9 bases between them. CDR3 size: 13 residues. The V gene's germline CDR1 is DFQATT and CDR2 SNEGSKA (reference sequence).

The J gene is TRBJ1-5, the V gene TRBV20-1; 7 nucleotides align to TRBD1. V was pared by 6 bases and J by 4 bases, with 12 bases of the junction left unmatched. CDR1 is DFQATT and CDR2 is SNEGSKA in the germline V gene (reference sequence). The CDR3 totals 15 residues. CDR3 bases: TGCAGTGCCACCTCCGGGACAGAAGTTAATCAGCCCCAGCATTTT. This encodes CSATSGTEVNQPQHF.

The J gene is TRBJ2-7, the V gene TRBV7-9, with 7 bases identical to TRBD1. Germline CDR1 reads SEHNR; CDR2 reads FQNEAQ (reference sequence). The junction had 13 bases not matched to a gene; V was cut back by 5 bases and J by 6 bases. This CDR3 is 15 amino acids long. CDR3 residues: CASSPLTGARSEQYF. CDR3 bases: TGTGCCAGCAGCCCCCTTACAGGGGCAAGGAGCGAGCAGTACTTC.

The table lists this clonotype with a few counts. V gene TRBV4-1 combines with J gene TRBJ2-5; D possibly uses TRBD1 or TRBD2 (6 bases each). The closer fit of TRBJ2-7 to the DNA end suggests the J call may be wrong. Per germline, CDR1 MGHRA and CDR2 YSYEKL. This CDR3 is built from 15 residues. The CDR3 nucleotides are TGCGCCAGCAGCCATCCTGGGAGGAGGGGGGACGAGCAGTACTTC. Protein product: CASSHPGRRGDEQYF.

This chain links TRBV12-3 or TRBV12-4 with TRBJ1-2; D ambiguous. The CDR3 contains 13 residues. V lost 6 bases, J lost 3 bases, and 11 bases lay in between. CDR3: CASSPILYYGYTF. The CDR3 DNA sequence: TGTGCCAGCAGCCCTATCCTGTACTATGGCTACACCTTC.

Here the CDR3 DNA reads TGTGCCAGCAGCCAAGAACTAGCGGATCAAGAGACCCAGTACTTC. This encodes CASSQELADQETQYF. The chain uses TRBV3-1 and TRBJ2-5; 8 bases are shared with TRBD2. The CDR3 has 15 amino acids. Germline V lookup: CDR1 LGHDT, CDR2 YNNKEL (reference sequence). V shed 0 bases, J shed 2 bases, and the junction held 2 bases outside the gene matches.

V is TRBV7-3 and J is TRBJ1-1; 9 bases fit TRBD1. V dropped 5 bases and J dropped 4; count of bases not matched to a gene: 20. The CDR3 loop spans 19 amino acids. Germline V CDR1 and CDR2: SGHTA, FQGTGA. CDR3 amino acids: CASSLIPGQGIGSGTEAFF. The CDR3 nucleotides are TGTGCCAGCAGCCTCATACCGGGACAGGGAATTGGCTCGGGCACTGAAGCTTTCTTT.

In nucleotides, the CDR3 is TGTGCCAGCAGTTTTGTGGCAGGAGCCTTGAGGGAGCAGTACTTC. It is translated as CASSFVAGALREQYF. The chain joins TRBV27 to TRBJ2-4, with D perhaps TRBD2 (5 bases). CDR1 and CDR2 from the germline V gene are MNHEY and SMNVEV (reference sequence). CDR3 size: 15 residues. V was shortened by 3 bases and J by 13 bases, with 22 bases between the two germline ends.

J is TRBJ2-5 and V is TRBV15, with TRBD2 matching 7 bases. The last part of the DNA fits TRBJ2-7 better; the J call may be wrong. Germline loops: CDR1 LNHNV, CDR2 YYDKDF (reference sequence). The CDR3 runs to 15 residues. The CDR3 DNA is TGTGCCACCAGCAGGCTAGGGACTACCTTCTACGAGCAGTACTTC. Protein sequence: CATSRLGTTFYEQYF.

The J gene is TRBJ2-3, the V gene TRBV12-3 or TRBV12-4, with D perhaps matching TRBD2 (5 bases). V dropped 1 base and J dropped 1 base, with 15 bases sitting between them. CDR3 size: 17 residues. The CDR3 here is CASSLGMWERRTDTQYF. The CDR3 DNA reads as TGTGCCAGCAGTTTAGGGATGTGGGAGCGGCGCACAGATACGCAGTATTTT.

This clonotype was picked up a small number of times. This chain connects TRBV5-1 to TRBJ1-4, with 7 bases identical to TRBD1. The junction had 8 bases not matched to a gene; V was cut back by 4 bases and J by 8 bases. The CDR3 totals 14 residues. CDR1 SGHRS and CDR2 YFSETQ come from the germline V gene. CDR3 in amino acids: CASSTNPTGEKLFF. The DNA for the CDR3 is TGCGCCAGCAGCACGAACCCGACAGGGGAAAAACTGTTTTTT.

This rearrangement joins TRBV11-2 to TRBJ2-2, with TRBD1 as a possible D gene (6 bases). V was cut by 5 bases and J by 0 bases, with 10 bases left in between. Looked up from germline, CDR1 is SGHAT and CDR2 is FQNNGV. The CDR3 runs to 15 residues. The CDR3 region has the DNA TGTGCCAGCAGCCCAGGGACAACGAACACCGGGGAGCTGTTTTTT. Its protein is CASSPGTTNTGELFF.